A single sample is the source of the 32 T cell receptor beta chains below, sequenced in a study of human T cells and chemical hapten exposure (dated by TCRdb to 2020 to 2023). Library preparation used RACE. Sequenced using a NextSeq 500. TCRdb reran the public reads through fastp at Q25 and MiXCR, keeping productive beta chains. Each entry merges the rows of one CDR3 protein and shows their most common DNA and genes. This sample is represented by around 67,000 distinct CDR3 sequences; about 9% of them were singletons. The leading ten clones occupy 3% to 4.5% of the sample. The intended sense of this specimen's time point label: patch test 2, 6 weeks after DPC sensitization. In the paper's terms, the treatment or condition label means: therapeutic diphenylcyclopropenone sensitization with weekly scalp DPC. The sequencing used whole blood, collected in connection with sensitization to the hapten diphenylcyclopropenone (DPC). The receptors originated from a woman aged 45-59 years with alopecia areata. Some clones in this sample may be carry-over from other donors' samples.

Notes on this clonotype: A read error may account for a junction end that differs from germline. J is TRBJ2-7 and V is TRBV6-6; 10 nucleotides align to TRBD1. Germline V gives CDR1 MNHNY, CDR2 SVGAGI (reference sequence). The CDR3 is made up of 12 amino acids. CDR3 protein: CASSYPSGTGEF. CDR3 nucleotide sequence: TGTGCCAGCAGTTACCCATCCGGGACAGGGGAATTC.

This clonotype was counted between two and nine times. The gene calls are TRBV2 and TRBJ1-2; D is possibly TRBD1 (5 bases). Per germline, CDR1 SNHLY and CDR2 FYNNEI. V dropped 6 bases and J dropped 2 bases, with 13 bases sitting between them. This CDR3 comprises 14 residues. This chain's CDR3 is CASRVGRGNYGYTF. For the CDR3, the DNA is TGTGCCAGCAGGGTGGGACGGGGGAACTATGGCTACACCTTC.

This clonotype was seen ten or more times. The chain recombines TRBV2 with TRBJ2-1, with 10 bases identical to TRBD1. V shed 2 bases and J 15 bases; nucleotides not matched to a gene: 7. The germline gives CDR1 SNHLY, CDR2 FYNNEI. This CDR3 is built from 13 residues. The CDR3 DNA reads TGTGCCAGCAGTGAAAGGCCCGACAGGGGGCTGTTCTTC. This sequence encodes CASSERPDRGLFF.

Of note for this clonotype: Just one base apart from a much larger clone, this may be a read error. The gene calls are TRBV12-3 or TRBV12-4 and TRBJ2-3, with D possibly TRBD2 on 7 matching bases. V dropped 8 bases and J dropped 0 bases, with 15 bases sitting between them. The CDR3 has 15 residues. CDR3 DNA sequence: TGTGCCAGCCATCTCCGGGGGGCTAGCACAGATACGCAGTATTTT. It specifies CASHLRGASTDTQYF.

At least ten counts were recorded for this clonotype. The gene calls are TRBV29-1 and TRBJ1-2; D gene uncertain. V shed 3 bases and J shed 2 bases, with 7 bases lying between them. From germline, CDR1 is SQVTM and CDR2 ANQGSEA. The CDR3 contains 12 residues. The CDR3 DNA reads TGCAGCGTTGAGCCAGTCAACTATGGCTACACCTTC. It translates to CSVEPVNYGYTF.

This clonotype was counted ten times or more. The V gene is TRBV29-1, the J gene TRBJ1-3; no clear D gene. V was pared by 4 bases and J by 0 bases, with 7 bases between. From germline, CDR1 is SQVTM and CDR2 ANQGSEA. The CDR3 totals 13 residues. In DNA, the CDR3 is TGCAGCGTTGCCGGTGGCTCTGGAAACACCATATATTTT. Its translation: CSVAGGSGNTIYF.

This clonotype was picked up a small number of times. The V gene is TRBV12-3 or TRBV12-4, the J gene TRBJ2-5, with 9 bases that match TRBD2. J lost 2 bases, V lost 4 bases, and 8 bases had no gene match. CDR3 length: 16 residues. DNA of the CDR3: TGTGCCAGCAGTTCCCGGGGAGCGGGGGGTCAAGAGACCCAGTACTTC. Translation: CASSSRGAGGQETQYF.

The sample holds a few counts of this clonotype. The CDR3 spells CASSGGANYGYTF. CDR3 in DNA: TGTGCCAGCAGTGGGGGAGCAAACTATGGCTACACCTTC. This chain connects TRBV12-3 or TRBV12-4 to TRBJ1-2; tentatively, D is TRBD1 (5 bases). The germline V and J ends were trimmed by 5 bases and 2 bases, with 9 bases remaining between them. The CDR3 runs 13 residues.

V usage is TRBV3-1 and J usage is TRBJ2-2, with 7 bases fitting TRBD2. The V gene end was trimmed by 3 bases and the J gene end by 5 bases; junction bases not matched to a gene: 3. This CDR3 is 14 amino acids long. Germline V gene sequence: CDR1 LGHDT, CDR2 YNNKEL (reference sequence). The CDR3 nucleotides read TGTGCCAGCAGCCAGAGCGGGGAAACCGGGGAGCTGTTTTTT. Its protein product is CASSQSGETGELFF.

This clonotype was recorded a few times. The chain recombines TRBV12-3 or TRBV12-4 with TRBJ1-2, with D perhaps matching TRBD1 (6 bases). Trimming removed 6 bases at V and 5 bases at J, with 19 bases between. This CDR3 is 15 amino acids long. For the CDR3, the DNA is TGTGCCAGCAGCCCCCGGGACACCTACTCTTATGGCTACACCTTC. Its protein is CASSPRDTYSYGYTF.

This clonotype turned up a few times. The CDR3 region is CASSYYLGGATEAFF. The CDR3 coding sequence is TGTGCCAGCAGCTATTACCTAGGGGGGGCAACTGAAGCTTTCTTT. V gene TRBV11-2 combines with J gene TRBJ1-1; weak D call: TRBD1 (6 bases). The CDR3 has 15 amino acids. CDR1 is SGHAT, CDR2 FQNNGV, per germline. Trimming stripped 4 bases from V and 5 bases from J, with 17 bases between. Using reference TRBV11-2 and TRBJ1-1 for the parts outside the CDR3, the full variable domain is EAGVAQSPRYKIIEKRQSVAFWCNPISGHATLYWYQQILGQGPKLLIQFQNNGVVDDSQLPKDRFSAERLKGVDSTLKIQPAKLEDSAVYLCASSYYLGGATEAFFGQGTRLTVV.

The chain has TRBV20-1 and TRBJ2-7, with 8 bases identical to TRBD1. The J segment lost 6 bases and the V segment lost 5 bases, leaving 6 bases of the junction unmatched. This CDR3 contains 12 residues. Germline V lookup: CDR1 DFQATT, CDR2 SNEGSKA (reference sequence). CDR3 residues: CSALIQGGEQYF. Here the CDR3 DNA reads TGCAGTGCTCTAATACAGGGGGGCGAGCAGTACTTC.

The rearrangement joins TRBV6-2 or TRBV6-3 to TRBJ2-7; TRBD2 might be the D (6 bases). The V gene's germline CDR1 is MNHEY and CDR2 SVGEGT. V was cut by 5 bases and J by 6 bases, with 20 bases left in between. The CDR3 is 15 residues long. In DNA form, the CDR3 reads TGTGCCAGCAGTCCCCTGGGGGGATCTGTCACCGAGCAGTACTTC. It yields the protein CASSPLGGSVTEQYF.

The chain recombines TRBV20-1 with TRBJ2-6, with D maybe TRBD1 (5 bases). Germline CDR1 is DFQATT and CDR2 is SNEGSKA (reference sequence). V lost 3 bases and J lost 4, with 13 bases in between. The length of the CDR3 is 15 residues. CDR3 sequence (DNA): TGCAGTGCTAGGGAAGGGGCATCCGGGGCCAACGTCCTGACTTTC. Protein sequence: CSAREGASGANVLTF.

Note on this clonotype: The conserved closing phenylalanine or tryptophan is absent in this CDR3, likely reflecting a read error. The genes are TRBV10-2 and TRBJ2-1; no firm D call. Trimming took off 2 bases at V and 9 bases at J, with 5 bases between the two ends. This CDR3 region has 11 residues. Per germline, CDR1 WSHSY and CDR2 SAAADI. CDR3 sequence reads: CASSEKREQFL. CDR3 DNA: TGCGCCAGCAGTGAGAAGCGTGAGCAGTTCTTA.

The J gene is TRBJ2-1, the V gene TRBV11-2, with D perhaps matching TRBD2 (5 bases). The V gene's germline CDR1 is SGHAT and CDR2 FQNNGV. The V end lost 0 bases, the J end lost 12 bases, and 15 bases lay between the germline ends. The CDR3 has 14 residues. CDR3 nucleotide sequence: TGTGCCAGCAGCTTAGAAGCCTTACCTCGGGGGCAGTTCTTC. This translates into CASSLEALPRGQFF.

The chain uses TRBV4-1 and TRBJ2-3, with unresolved D. Germline lookup yields CDR1 MGHRA and CDR2 YSYEKL. With 4 bases removed from V and 3 bases from J, the gap between germline ends came to 8 bases. CDR3 size: 13 residues. CDR3 DNA sequence: TGCGCCAGCAGCCCAGACCCTACAGATACGCAGTATTTT. It translates to CASSPDPTDTQYF.

J is TRBJ1-5 and V is TRBV18; 9 nucleotides align to TRBD1. Germline CDR1 is KGHSH and CDR2 is LQKENI. The CDR3 has 15 amino acids. Trimming removed 6 bases from V and 3 bases from J; junction bases left unmatched: 6. CDR3 bases: TGTGCCAGCTCTCTGGACAGGGGCTACAATCAGCCCCAGCATTTT. It is translated as CASSLDRGYNQPQHF.

This clonotype was seen many times. This chain links TRBV7-2 with TRBJ2-5, with TRBD1 matching 7 bases. V shed 5 bases, J shed 2 bases, and the junction held 2 bases outside the gene matches. CDR1 is SGHTA and CDR2 is FQGNSA in the germline V gene. The CDR3 consists of 13 residues. CDR3 sequence reads: CASSTGQQETQYF. The DNA of the CDR3 is TGTGCCAGCAGCACGGGACAGCAAGAGACCCAGTACTTC.

The V gene is TRBV7-9, the J gene TRBJ2-7; D may be TRBD1 or TRBD2 (6 bases each). The CDR3 spans 15 residues. Trimming took 5 bases from V and 0 from J, leaving 14 bases between them. Per the germline V gene, CDR1 is SEHNR and CDR2 is FQNEAQ (reference sequence). The CDR3 nucleotides are TGTGCCAGCAGCGGTAGGGGGGAGAGCTCCTACGAGCAGTACTTC. Amino acid sequence: CASSGRGESSYEQYF.

This clonotype was seen a handful of times. The gene calls are TRBV30 and TRBJ2-3; no clear D. Germline V gene data show CDR1 as GTSNPN and CDR2 as SVGIG (reference sequence). V was pared by 0 bases and J by 2 bases, with 9 bases between. The CDR3 runs to 14 residues. The CDR3 region is CAWSVLQTTDTQYF. The CDR3 DNA sequence: TGTGCCTGGAGTGTACTCCAGACCACAGATACGCAGTATTTT.

V and J are TRBV15 and TRBJ2-1, with 11 bases lining up with TRBD2. Looked up from germline, CDR1 is LNHNV and CDR2 is YYDKDF (reference sequence). With V trimmed by 5 bases and J by 6 bases, 9 bases remained unmatched. The CDR3 covers 16 residues. CDR3 in DNA: TGTGCCACCAGCGGAACAACTAGCGGGGGAACCAATGAGCAGTTCTTC. Its translation: CATSGTTSGGTNEQFF.

The table lists this clonotype with a count of one. The chain is built from TRBV11-1 and TRBJ1-1; 9 bases are a match to TRBD1. This CDR3 is built from 14 residues. With V trimmed by 4 bases and J by 3 bases, 3 bases remained unmatched. CDR1 and CDR2 from the germline V gene are SGHAT and FQDESV (reference sequence). Written as DNA, the CDR3 is TGTGCCAGCAGCTGGGACAGGGCCTACACTGAAGCTTTCTTT. Protein: CASSWDRAYTEAFF.

This clonotype has more than one count but fewer than ten. V is TRBV28 and J is TRBJ2-7; D call uncertain. Germline V gene lookup returns CDR1 MDHEN and CDR2 SYDVKM. Trimming pared 3 bases from V and 0 bases from J, leaving 9 bases between. CDR3 size: 14 residues. This CDR3 is CASSFGTASYEQYF. The CDR3 bases are TGTGCCAGCAGTTTCGGAACTGCCTCCTACGAGCAGTACTTC.

The sample holds many counts of this clonotype. The rearrangement joins TRBV25-1 to TRBJ2-3; unclear D gene. The germline CDR1 and CDR2 sequences are MGHDK and SYGVNS. This CDR3 is built from 13 residues. V lost 5 bases, J lost 6 bases, and 12 bases lay in between. The chain's CDR3 is CASSPAQWDTQYF. In DNA form, the CDR3 reads TGTGCCAGCAGTCCCGCGCAATGGGATACGCAGTATTTT. The variable domain in full, with the rest retrieved from reference TRBV25-1 and TRBJ2-3, is EADIYQTPRYLVIGTGKKITLECSQTMGHDKMYWYQQDPGMELHLIHYSYGVNSTEKGDLSSESTVSRIRTEHFPLTLESARPSHTSQYLCASSPAQWDTQYFGPGTRLTVL.

This clonotype was observed at least ten times. The V call is TRBV11-2, the J call TRBJ1-6; weak D call: TRBD1 (5 bases). Trimming cost V 4 bases and J 7 bases, with 17 bases left between them. Per germline, CDR1 SGHAT and CDR2 FQNNGV. There are 16 residues in the CDR3. CDR3 DNA sequence: TGTGCCAGCAGCTCCGTCGACAGTTCTGTCAATTCACCCCTCCACTTT. Its protein is CASSSVDSSVNSPLHF.

This clonotype was recorded a few times. The V gene is TRBV20-1, the J gene TRBJ1-4; no clear D. The CDR3 covers 11 residues. The V end lost 1 base, the J end lost 6 bases, and 3 bases lay between the germline ends. Germline lookup yields CDR1 DFQATT and CDR2 SNEGSKA (reference sequence). CDR3 sequence (DNA): TGCAGTGCTAGAGTGGATGAAAAACTGTTTTTT. Translation: CSARVDEKLFF.

There are a few counts of this clonotype. The CDR3 DNA reads TGTGCCACCCTACCTATGGGGGCGACAGATACGCAGTATTTT. It translates to CATLPMGATDTQYF. The chain combines TRBV7-9 with TRBJ2-3, with a weak D call TRBD1 (6 bases). Looked up from germline, CDR1 is SEHNR and CDR2 is FQNEAQ (reference sequence). V was clipped by 10 bases and J by 3 bases, with 17 bases between them. The CDR3 is 14 amino acids. Full variable domain (missing parts from reference TRBV7-9 and TRBJ2-3): DTGVSQNPRHKITKRGQNVTFRCDPISEHNRLYWYRQTLGQGPEFLTYFQNEAQLEKSRLLSDRFSAERPKGSFSTLEIQRTEQGDSAMYLCATLPMGATDTQYFGPGTRLTVL.

In its sample, this clonotype was seen a few times. The chain employs TRBV5-6 and TRBJ2-4; 8 bases match TRBD1. The CDR3 totals 15 residues. The ends lost 4 bases at V and 3 bases at J; junction bases unmatched: 6. Germline V gives CDR1 SGHDT, CDR2 YYEEEE. The CDR3 DNA reads as TGTGCCAGCAGCGCCCAGGGGGCCGACAAAAACATTCAGTACTTC. It is translated as CASSAQGADKNIQYF.

This clonotype was counted many times. This CDR3 is CASSQDLGKAGYGYTF. In nucleotides, the CDR3 is TGCGCCAGCAGCCAAGATTTGGGAAAGGCCGGCTATGGCTACACCTTC. V is TRBV4-3 and J is TRBJ1-2; D unclear. CDR1 LGHNA and CDR2 YSLEER come from the germline V gene. Trimming removed 0 bases from V and 4 bases from J, with 15 bases in between. The CDR3 has 16 residues.

The sample holds a few counts of this clonotype. The chain joins TRBV30 to TRBJ1-3; the D is unclear. CDR1 and CDR2 from the germline V gene are GTSNPN and SVGIG (reference sequence). This CDR3 is built from 16 residues. Trimming left V 0 bases short and J 4 bases short, with 16 bases between. In nucleotides, the CDR3 is TGTGCCTGGAGTGTCACCCCGGGGTATGACGGAAACACCATATATTTT. It yields the protein CAWSVTPGYDGNTIYF.

The chain links TRBV10-3 to TRBJ2-3, with D maybe TRBD1 (5 bases). Trimming took off 3 bases at V and 3 bases at J, with 10 bases between the two ends. Germline lookup yields CDR1 ENHRY and CDR2 SYGVKD. The length of the CDR3 is 14 residues. The CDR3 reads CAISEQRGTDTQYF. CDR3 DNA sequence: TGTGCCATCAGTGAACAAAGGGGAACAGATACGCAGTATTTT.